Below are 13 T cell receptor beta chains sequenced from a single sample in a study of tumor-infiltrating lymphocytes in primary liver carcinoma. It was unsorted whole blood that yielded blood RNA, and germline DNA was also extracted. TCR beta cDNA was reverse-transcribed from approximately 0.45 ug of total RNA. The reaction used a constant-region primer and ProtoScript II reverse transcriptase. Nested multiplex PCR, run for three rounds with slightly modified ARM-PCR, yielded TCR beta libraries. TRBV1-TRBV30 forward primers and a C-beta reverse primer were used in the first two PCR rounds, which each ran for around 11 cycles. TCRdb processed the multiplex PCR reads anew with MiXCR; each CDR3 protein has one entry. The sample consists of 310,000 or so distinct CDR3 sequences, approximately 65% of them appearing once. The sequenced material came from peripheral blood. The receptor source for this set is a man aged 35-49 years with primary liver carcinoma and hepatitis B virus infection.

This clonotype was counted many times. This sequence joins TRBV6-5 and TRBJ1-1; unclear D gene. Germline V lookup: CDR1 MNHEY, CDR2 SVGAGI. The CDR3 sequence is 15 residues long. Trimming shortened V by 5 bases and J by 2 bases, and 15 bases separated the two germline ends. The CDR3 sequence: CASSHIRTRNTEAFF. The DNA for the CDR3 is TGTGCCAGCAGTCACATAAGGACCCGCAACACTGAAGCTTTCTTT.

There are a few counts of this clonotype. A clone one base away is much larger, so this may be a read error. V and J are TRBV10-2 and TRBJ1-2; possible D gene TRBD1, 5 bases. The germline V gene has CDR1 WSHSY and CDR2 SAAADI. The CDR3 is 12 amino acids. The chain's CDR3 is CVSSPQDYGYTF. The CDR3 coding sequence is TGCGTCAGCAGTCCACAGGATTATGGCTACACCTTC.

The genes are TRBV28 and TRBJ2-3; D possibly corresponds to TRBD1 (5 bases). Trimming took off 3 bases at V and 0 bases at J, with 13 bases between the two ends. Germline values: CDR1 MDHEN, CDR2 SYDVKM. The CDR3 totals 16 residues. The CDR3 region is CASSLLDTPSTDTQYF. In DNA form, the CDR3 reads TGTGCCAGCAGTTTGTTGGACACGCCTAGCACAGATACGCAGTATTTT. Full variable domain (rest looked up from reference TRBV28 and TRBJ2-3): DVKVTQSSRYLVKRTGEKVFLECVQDMDHENMFWYRQDPGLGLRLIYFSYDVKMKEKGDIPEGYSVSREKKERFSLILESASTNQTSMYLCASSLLDTPSTDTQYFGPGTRLTVL.

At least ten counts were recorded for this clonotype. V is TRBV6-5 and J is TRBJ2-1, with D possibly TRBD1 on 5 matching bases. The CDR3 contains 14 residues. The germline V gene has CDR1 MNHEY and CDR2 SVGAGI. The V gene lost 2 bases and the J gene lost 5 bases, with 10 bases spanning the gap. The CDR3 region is CASSYNRPDNEQFF. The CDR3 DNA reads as TGTGCCAGCAGTTACAACAGGCCTGACAATGAGCAGTTCTTC.

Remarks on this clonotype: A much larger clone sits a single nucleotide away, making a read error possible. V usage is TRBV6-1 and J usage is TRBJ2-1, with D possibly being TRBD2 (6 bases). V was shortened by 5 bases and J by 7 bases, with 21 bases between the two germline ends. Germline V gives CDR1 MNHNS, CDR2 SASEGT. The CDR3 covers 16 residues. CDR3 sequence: CASSPRACFSGNEQFF. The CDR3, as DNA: TGTGCCAGCAGTCCCCGAGCCTGTTTTAGCGGAAATGAGCAGTTCTTC.

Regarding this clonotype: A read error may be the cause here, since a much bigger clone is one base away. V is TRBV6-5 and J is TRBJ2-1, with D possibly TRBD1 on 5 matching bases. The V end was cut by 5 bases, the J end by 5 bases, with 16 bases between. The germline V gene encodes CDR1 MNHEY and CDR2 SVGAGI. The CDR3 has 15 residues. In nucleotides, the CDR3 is TGTGCCAGCAGTAAGGGCAGGGCCTTCGACAATGAGCAGTTCTTC. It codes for CASSKGRAFDNEQFF.

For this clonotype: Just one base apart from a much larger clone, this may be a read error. The CDR3 DNA sequence: TGTGCCAGCAGACGGGACATCAGTCAGCCCCAGCATTTT. Translating gives CASRRDISQPQHF. The gene calls are TRBV6-5 and TRBJ1-5, with a tentative D call TRBD1 (6 bases). The germline V and J ends were trimmed by 6 bases and 6 bases, with 12 bases remaining between them. The CDR3 has 13 residues. CDR1 and CDR2 from the germline V gene are MNHEY and SVGAGI.

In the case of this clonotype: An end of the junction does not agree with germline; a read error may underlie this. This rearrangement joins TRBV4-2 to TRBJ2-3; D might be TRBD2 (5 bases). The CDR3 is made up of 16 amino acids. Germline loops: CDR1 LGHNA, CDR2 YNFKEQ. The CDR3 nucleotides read TGTGCCAGCAGCCAAGAGGTAGCGCCTCGCACAGATAAGCAGTGTTTT. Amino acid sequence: CASSQEVAPRTDKQCF.

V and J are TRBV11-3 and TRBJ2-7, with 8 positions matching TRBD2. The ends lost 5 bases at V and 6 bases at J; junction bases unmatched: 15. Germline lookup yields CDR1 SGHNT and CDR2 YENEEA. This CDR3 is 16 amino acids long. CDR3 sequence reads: CASSISLSGGSVEQYF. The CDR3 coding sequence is TGTGCCAGCAGCATCTCACTATCGGGAGGGTCGGTCGAGCAGTACTTC.

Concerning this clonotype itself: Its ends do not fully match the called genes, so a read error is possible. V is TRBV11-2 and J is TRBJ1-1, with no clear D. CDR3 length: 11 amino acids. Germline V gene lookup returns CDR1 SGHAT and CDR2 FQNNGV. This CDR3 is CASSLGVVAFF. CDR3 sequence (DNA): TGTGCCAGCAGCTTAGGGGTTGTAGCTTTTTTT.

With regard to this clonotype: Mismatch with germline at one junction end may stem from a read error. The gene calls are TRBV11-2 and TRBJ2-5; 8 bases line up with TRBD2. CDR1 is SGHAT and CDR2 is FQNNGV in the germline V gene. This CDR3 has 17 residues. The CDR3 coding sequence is TGTGCCAGCAACTTAGGTACTAGCGGATACCTACAAGAGACCCAATACTTC. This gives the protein CASNLGTSGYLQETQYF.

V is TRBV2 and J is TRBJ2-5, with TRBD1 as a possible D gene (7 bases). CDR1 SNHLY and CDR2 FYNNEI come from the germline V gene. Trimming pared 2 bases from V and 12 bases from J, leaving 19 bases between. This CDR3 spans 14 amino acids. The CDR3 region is CASSEYQQGGLEYF. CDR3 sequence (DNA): TGTGCCAGCAGTGAATACCAGCAGGGGGGACTCGAGTACTTC.

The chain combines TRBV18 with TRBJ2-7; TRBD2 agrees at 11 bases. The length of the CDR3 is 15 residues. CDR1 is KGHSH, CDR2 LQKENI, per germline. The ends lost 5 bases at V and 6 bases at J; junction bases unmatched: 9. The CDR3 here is CASSTFSGREAEQYF. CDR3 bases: TGTGCCAGCTCAACCTTTAGCGGGAGGGAGGCCGAGCAGTACTTC.